A selection of T cell receptor beta chains follows, all from one sample in a study of T cells in Graves' hyperthyroidism and ophthalmopathy. TCRdb processed the multiplex PCR reads anew with MiXCR; each CDR3 protein has one entry. This sample has about 320,000 distinct CDR3 sequences, with 15% to 20% found just once. Sequencing was done on a sample of blood. These TCRs come from a man aged 30 to 45 with Graves' hyperthyroidism. CDR3s include the opening cysteine and the closing phenylalanine or tryptophan. The D gene is left open where the match is weak. A row's size may be missing; if present it is once, few, many or a size class.

d_call	cdr3_length	j_call	v_call	clone_size	cdr3_aa	cdr3_nt
-	15	TRBJ1-4	TRBV30	many	CAWNPQGMANEKLFF	TGTGCCTGGAACCCCCAGGGGATGGCTAATGAAAAACTGTTTTTT
TRBD1	14	TRBJ1-1	TRBV18	many	CASSPQGAHPGAFF	TGTGCCAGCTCACCCCAGGGGGCGCATCCTGGAGCTTTCTTT
-	14	TRBJ2-1	TRBV5-1	many	CASSLMGALNEQFF	TGCGCCAGCAGCTTGATGGGGGCGTTGAATGAGCAGTTCTTC
-	15	TRBJ2-5	TRBV3-1	many	CASSYPGQIQETQYF	TGTGCCAGCAGTTACCCGGGACAAATACAAGAGACCCAGTACTTC
-	16	TRBJ1-1	TRBV12-3/TRBV12-4	-	CASSPTRADLNTEAFF	TGTGCCAGCAGTCCAACCCGGGCGGATTTGAACACTGAAGCTTTCTTT
-	13	TRBJ1-2	TRBV24-1	-	CATSEYYLGGYTF	TGTGCCACCAGTGAGTACTACCTAGGTGGCTACACCTTC
-	16	TRBJ2-3	TRBV7-9	-	CASSLEGVGGTDTQYF	TGTGCCAGCAGCTTAGAGGGCGTCGGGGGCACAGATACGCAGTATTTT
-	14	TRBJ2-3	TRBV7-9	few	CASSPREGTDTQYF	TGTGCCAGCAGCCCTAGGGAGGGCACAGATACGCAGTATTTT
-	13	TRBJ2-7	TRBV7-8	many	CASERTGHYEQYF	TGTGCCAGCGAAAGAACAGGGCACTACGAGCAGTACTTC
TRBD2	14	TRBJ2-1	TRBV2	many	CASNPRTSLDEQFF	TGTGCCAGCAACCCCCGGACTAGCTTGGATGAGCAGTTCTTC
TRBD2	15	TRBJ2-5	TRBV28	many	CASSKPGLKLETQYF	TGTGCCAGCAGCAAACCGGGACTAAAACTGGAGACCCAGTACTTC
-	13	TRBJ2-7	TRBV5-1	many	CASSSGQSYEQYF	TGTGCCAGCTCGTCAGGACAGTCCTACGAGCAGTACTTC
-	13	TRBJ2-2	TRBV7-3	-	CASSLAFTGELFF	TGTGCCAGCAGCTTGGCTTTCACCGGGGAGCTGTTTTTT
-	14	TRBJ2-3	TRBV27	many	CASSPTGRTDTQYF	TGTGCCAGCAGTCCCACCGGAAGAACAGATACGCAGTATTTT
TRBD2	15	TRBJ2-7	TRBV28	many	CASGQGGGWSYEQYF	TGTGCCAGTGGGCAGGGCGGGGGTTGGTCCTACGAGCAGTACTTC
-	15	TRBJ2-7	TRBV19	many	CASSIGVTGRYEQYF	TGTGCCAGTAGTATAGGGGTGACGGGGCGGTACGAGCAGTACTTC
-	13	TRBJ1-1	TRBV6-1	-	CASRRQVNTEAFF	TGTGCCAGCAGGCGACAGGTGAACACTGAAGCTTTCTTT
-	20	TRBJ2-1	TRBV11-2	few	CASSQTVFKMGGPPYNEQFF	TGTGCCAGCAGTCAAACGGTTTTTAAAATGGGGGGGCCCCCCTACAATGAGCAGTTCTTC
-	17	TRBJ2-1	TRBV19	few	CASSMEGAGGKITEQFF	TGTGCCAGTAGTATGGAGGGGGCGGGAGGTAAAATTACTGAGCAGTTCTTC
TRBD2	15	TRBJ2-7	TRBV20-1	many	CSASLQAGGTYEQYF	TGCAGTGCTAGTCTTCAGGCGGGAGGAACCTACGAGCAGTACTTC
-	16	TRBJ2-7	TRBV6-5	-	CASSYSRGAGNYEQYF	TGTGCCAGCAGTTACTCGAGAGGGGCGGGAAACTACGAGCAGTACTTC
-	15	TRBJ2-1	TRBV12-5	-	CASGRPGAGENEQFF	TGTGCTAGTGGCCGACCTGGGGCAGGGGAAAATGAGCAGTTCTTC
-	13	TRBJ2-7	TRBV20-1	many	CSASRLEYYEQYF	TGCAGTGCTAGTAGGCTCGAGTACTACGAGCAGTACTTC
TRBD1	14	TRBJ2-7	TRBV2	few	CASIRTGVSDEQYF	TGTGCCAGCATCCGGACAGGGGTAAGCGACGAGCAGTACTTC
TRBD2	12	TRBJ2-3	TRBV7-3	many	CASSLWGGPQYF	TGTGCCAGCAGCTTATGGGGGGGTCCGCAGTATTTT
TRBD2	17	TRBJ2-7	TRBV11-2	few	CASSFGLAEVQTYEQYF	TGTGCCAGCAGCTTTGGACTAGCGGAGGTACAAACCTACGAGCAGTACTTC
-	14	TRBJ2-7	TRBV12-5	many	CASGFGGTSYEQYF	TGTGCTAGTGGTTTTGGCGGGACCTCCTACGAGCAGTACTTC